The sequence of this T cell receptor (beta chain) was determined in a study of blood T cell repertoires in COVID-19. Study-wide context: Both acute and convalescent COVID-19 samples were obtained from the United States, Italy and Spain. Sample material is recorded as cDNA or gDNA derived from T cells, B-cell-depleted T cells, or PBMCs.

The CDR3 covers 15 residues. The junction had 9 bases not matched to a gene; V was cut back by 4 bases and J by 6 bases. Germline-derived CDR1 and CDR2 are LGHNA and YSLEER. As processed by the authors: Reference gene primer amplification gave estimated nucleated cell counts. Method: immunoSEQ multiplex PCR; TCRdb's copy keeps in-frame clones and lacks some. From that table come the V and J calls and clone size; the DNA was used to work out D and trimming. The repertoire consists of roughly 150,000 clones, with 93% occurring once and the leading ten covering around 2%. The V call is TRBV4-3, the J call TRBJ1-5; TRBD1 agrees at 7 bases. This receptor was identified in a woman aged 60-75 years with COVID-19, enrolled during active disease. The specimen sequenced was peripheral blood. CDR3 residues: CASSPNYRGGQPQHF. The DNA for the CDR3 is TGCGCCAGCAGCCCTAATTACAGGGGAGGTCAGCCCCAGCATTTT.